The 3 T cell receptor beta chains reported below all come from one sample, sequenced in a study of T-cell reconstitution after alpha-beta-depleted transplantation in children. TCRbeta library preparation incorporated unique molecular identifiers. TCRdb passed the PCR reads through MiXCR, listing each CDR3 protein once. The sample comprises about a million distinct CDR3 sequences, about 29% of which are singletons, and 28% rests with the top ten. Sequences were derived from PBMCs, mostly from graft donor cells, sampled 360 days after TCRalphabeta/CD19-depleted stem cell transplant. The source is a boy under two years old who had a stem cell transplant for SCID, so the T cells may come from the graft donor.

In this sample, this clonotype turned up a few times. The chain links TRBV5-1 to TRBJ2-2; TRBD1 agrees at 8 bases. V lost 4 bases to trimming and J lost 4 bases; unmatched junction nucleotides: 6. Germline V lookup: CDR1 SGHRS, CDR2 YFSETQ. This CDR3 comprises 15 residues. The DNA for the CDR3 is TGCGCCAGCAGCCTACAGGGGGTCGGCACCGGGGAGCTGTTTTTT. Translating it yields CASSLQGVGTGELFF.

The chain links TRBV12-3 or TRBV12-4 to TRBJ1-1, with D tentatively TRBD1 (5 bases). The germline V and J ends were trimmed by 1 base and 7 bases, with 10 bases remaining between them. This CDR3 comprises 13 residues. The CDR3 nucleotides are TGTGCCAGCAGTTTAGGGGTCGGGGGTGAAGCTTTCTTT. Translated, it gives CASSLGVGGEAFF.

In this sample, this clonotype turned up once. The V and J genes are TRBV5-1 and TRBJ2-5, with D tentatively TRBD1 or TRBD2 (5 bases each). Germline V gives CDR1 SGHRS, CDR2 YFSETQ. Between the trimmed V and J ends, which lost 0 bases and 3 bases, there was a span of 15 bases. This CDR3 region has 16 residues. The CDR3 DNA follows: TGCGCCAGCAGCTTGGGAAGTTGGGACGGAGAAGAGACCCAGTACTTC. Its translation is CASSLGSWDGEETQYF.